This T cell receptor (beta chain) was observed in a study of blood T cell repertoires in COVID-19. Germline V CDR1 and CDR2: SGHTA, FQGTGA. J was trimmed by 0 bases and V by 3 bases; bases with no gene match: 3. This CDR3 contains 16 residues. Profiled with immunoSEQ multiplex PCR; TCRdb holds only in-frame clones, not every one. The sample shows a few hundred thousand clones, less than 90% of them seen only once. The receptor was derived from a man aged 35-49 years with active or convalescent COVID-19. Sequencing was carried out using peripheral blood. The rearrangement uses TRBV7-3 and TRBJ1-4; 8 bases map to TRBD1. This CDR3 reads CASSFIQGATNEKLFF. CDR3 coding DNA: TGTGCCAGCAGCTTTATACAGGGGGCAACTAATGAAAAACTGTTTTTT.